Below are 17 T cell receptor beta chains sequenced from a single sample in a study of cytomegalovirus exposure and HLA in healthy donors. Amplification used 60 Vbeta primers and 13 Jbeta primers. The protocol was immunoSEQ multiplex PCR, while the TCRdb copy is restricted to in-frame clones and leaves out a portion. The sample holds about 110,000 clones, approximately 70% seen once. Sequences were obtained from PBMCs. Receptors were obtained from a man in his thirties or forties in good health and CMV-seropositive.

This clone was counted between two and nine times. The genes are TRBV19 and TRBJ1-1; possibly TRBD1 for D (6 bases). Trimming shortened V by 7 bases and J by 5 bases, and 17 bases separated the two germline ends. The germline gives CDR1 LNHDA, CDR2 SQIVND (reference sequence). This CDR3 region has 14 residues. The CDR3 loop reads CASIPNTGWTEAFF. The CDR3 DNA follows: TGTGCCAGTATCCCTAATACAGGGTGGACTGAAGCTTTCTTT. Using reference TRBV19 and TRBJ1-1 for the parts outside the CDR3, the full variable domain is DGGITQSPKYLFRKEGQNVTLSCEQNLNHDAMYWYRQDPGQGLRLIYYSQIVNDFQKGDIAEGYSVSREKKESFPLTVTSAQKNPTAFYLCASIPNTGWTEAFFGQGTRLTVV.

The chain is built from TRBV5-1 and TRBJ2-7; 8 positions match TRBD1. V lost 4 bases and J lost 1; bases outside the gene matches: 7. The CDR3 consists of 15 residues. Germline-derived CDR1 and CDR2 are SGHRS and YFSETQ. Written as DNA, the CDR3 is TGCGCCAGCAGCCCGAGACAGGGGACTTCCTACGAGCAGTACTTC. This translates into CASSPRQGTSYEQYF. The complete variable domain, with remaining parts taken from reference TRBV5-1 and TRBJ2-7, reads KAGVTQTPRYLIKTRGQQVTLSCSPISGHRSVSWYQQTPGQGLQFLFEYFSETQRNKGNFPGRFSGRQFSNSRSEMNVSTLELGDSALYLCASSPRQGTSYEQYFGPGTRLTVT.

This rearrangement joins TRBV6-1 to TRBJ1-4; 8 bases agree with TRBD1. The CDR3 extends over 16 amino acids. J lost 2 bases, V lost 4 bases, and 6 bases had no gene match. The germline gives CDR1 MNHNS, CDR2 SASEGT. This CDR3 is CASSGGTGRTNEKLFF. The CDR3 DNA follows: TGTGCCAGCAGTGGAGGGACAGGCAGGACTAATGAAAAACTGTTTTTT.

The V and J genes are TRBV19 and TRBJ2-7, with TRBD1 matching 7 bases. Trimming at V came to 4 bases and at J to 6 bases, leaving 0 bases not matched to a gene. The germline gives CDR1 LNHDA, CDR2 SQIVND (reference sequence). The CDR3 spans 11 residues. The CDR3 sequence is CASSTGGEQYF. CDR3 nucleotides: TGTGCCAGTAGTACAGGGGGCGAGCAGTACTTC.

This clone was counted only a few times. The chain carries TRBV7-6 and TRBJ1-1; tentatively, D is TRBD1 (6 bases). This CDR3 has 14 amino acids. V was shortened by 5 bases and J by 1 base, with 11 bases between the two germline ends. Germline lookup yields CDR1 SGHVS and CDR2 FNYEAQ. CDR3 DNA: TGTGCCAGCAGCCCTAGGGGGGGGAACACTGAAGCTTTCTTT. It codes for CASSPRGGNTEAFF.

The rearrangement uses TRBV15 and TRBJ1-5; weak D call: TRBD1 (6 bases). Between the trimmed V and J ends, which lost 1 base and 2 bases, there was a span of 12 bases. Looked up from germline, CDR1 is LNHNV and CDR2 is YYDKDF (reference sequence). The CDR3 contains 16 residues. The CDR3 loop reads CATSRAPNRGNQPQHF. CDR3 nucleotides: TGTGCCACCAGCAGAGCACCGAACAGGGGCAATCAGCCCCAGCATTTT.

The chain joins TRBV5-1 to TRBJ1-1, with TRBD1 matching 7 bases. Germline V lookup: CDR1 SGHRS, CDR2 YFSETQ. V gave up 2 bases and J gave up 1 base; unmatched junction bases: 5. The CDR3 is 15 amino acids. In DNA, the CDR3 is TGCGCCAGCAGCTTTACAGGGGCTTCGAACACTGAAGCTTTCTTT. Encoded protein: CASSFTGASNTEAFF. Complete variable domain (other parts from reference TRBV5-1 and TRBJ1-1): KAGVTQTPRYLIKTRGQQVTLSCSPISGHRSVSWYQQTPGQGLQFLFEYFSETQRNKGNFPGRFSGRQFSNSRSEMNVSTLELGDSALYLCASSFTGASNTEAFFGQGTRLTVV.

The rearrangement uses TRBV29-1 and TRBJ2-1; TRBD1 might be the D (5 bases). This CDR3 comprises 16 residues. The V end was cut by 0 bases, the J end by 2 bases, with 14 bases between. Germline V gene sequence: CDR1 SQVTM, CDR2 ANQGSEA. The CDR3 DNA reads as TGCAGCGTTGAAGATGGGGCACGCGCGGCCTACAATGAGCAGTTCTTC. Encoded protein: CSVEDGARAAYNEQFF.

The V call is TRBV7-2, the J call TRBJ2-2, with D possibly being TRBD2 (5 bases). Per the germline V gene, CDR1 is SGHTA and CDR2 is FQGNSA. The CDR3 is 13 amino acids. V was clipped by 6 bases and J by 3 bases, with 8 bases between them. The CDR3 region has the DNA TGTGCCAGCAGTGGAGGATACACCGGGGAGCTGTTTTTT. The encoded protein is CASSGGYTGELFF.

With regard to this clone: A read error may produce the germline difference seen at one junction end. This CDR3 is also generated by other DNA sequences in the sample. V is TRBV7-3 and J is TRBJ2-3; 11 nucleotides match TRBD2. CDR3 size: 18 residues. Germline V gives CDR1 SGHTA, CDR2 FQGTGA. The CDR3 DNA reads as TGTGCCAGCAGCTTAAACGGAAACGGACTAGCGGGTGGAGATACACAGTATTTT. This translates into CASSLNGNGLAGGDTQYF.

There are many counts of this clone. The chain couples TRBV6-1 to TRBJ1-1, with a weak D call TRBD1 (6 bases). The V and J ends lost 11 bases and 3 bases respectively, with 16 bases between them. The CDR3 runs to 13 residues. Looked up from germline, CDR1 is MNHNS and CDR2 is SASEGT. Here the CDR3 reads CAGGQQVDTEAFF. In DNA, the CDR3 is TGTGCCGGAGGACAGCAGGTGGACACTGAAGCTTTCTTT.

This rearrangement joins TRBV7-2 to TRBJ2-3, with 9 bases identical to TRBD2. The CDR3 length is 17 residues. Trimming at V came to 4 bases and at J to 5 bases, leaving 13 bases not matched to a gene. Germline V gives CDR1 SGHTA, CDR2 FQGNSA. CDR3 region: CASSSTGAGGPEDTQYF. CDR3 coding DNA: TGTGCCAGCAGCTCCACCGGCGCGGGAGGGCCAGAAGATACGCAGTATTTT.

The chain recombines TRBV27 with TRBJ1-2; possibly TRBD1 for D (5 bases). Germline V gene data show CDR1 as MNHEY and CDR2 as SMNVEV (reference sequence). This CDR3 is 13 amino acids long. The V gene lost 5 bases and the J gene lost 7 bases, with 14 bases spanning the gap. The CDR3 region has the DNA TGTGCCAGCAGTACACCCCAGGGCGGTGGCTACACCTTC. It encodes CASSTPQGGGYTF.

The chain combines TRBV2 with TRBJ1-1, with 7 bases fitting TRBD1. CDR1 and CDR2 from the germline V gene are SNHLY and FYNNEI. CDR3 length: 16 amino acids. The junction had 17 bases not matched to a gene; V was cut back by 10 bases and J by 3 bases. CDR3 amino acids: CAIARGRQVSYTEAFF. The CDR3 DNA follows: TGTGCCATCGCGAGGGGGCGCCAGGTTTCGTACACTGAAGCTTTCTTT.

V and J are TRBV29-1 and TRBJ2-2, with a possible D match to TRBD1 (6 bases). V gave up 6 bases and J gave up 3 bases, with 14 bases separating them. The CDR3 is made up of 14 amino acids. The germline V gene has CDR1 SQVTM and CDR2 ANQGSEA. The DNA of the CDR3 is TGCAGCGTCTCGACAGGTCGGGACACCGGGGAGCTGTTTTTT. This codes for CSVSTGRDTGELFF.

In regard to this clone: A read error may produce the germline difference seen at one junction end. The CDR3 nucleotides read TGTGCCAGCAGCTTATCGGGGTTTAATAAAAAACTGTTTTTT. Translation gives CASSLSGFNKKLFF. The chain couples TRBV7-9 to TRBJ1-4; D uncertain. Germline V gene data show CDR1 as SEHNR and CDR2 as FQNEAQ (reference sequence). The CDR3 spans 14 residues.

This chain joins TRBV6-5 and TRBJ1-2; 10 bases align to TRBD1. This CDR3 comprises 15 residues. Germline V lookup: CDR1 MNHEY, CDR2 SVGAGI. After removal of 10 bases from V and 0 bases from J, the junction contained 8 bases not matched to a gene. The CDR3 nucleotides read TGTGCCACGCGACAGGGGGCCCTCTCTAACTATGGCTACACCTTC. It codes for CATRQGALSNYGYTF.